The 18 T cell receptor beta chains reported below all come from one sample, sequenced in a study of CXCR3-negative and CXCR3-positive naive CD8 T cells. All TRB cDNA libraries came from 5' RACE performed with UMI labels. TCRdb re-called the 5' RACE reads and catalogs CDR3 proteins one per entry, DNA excluded. With just over 40,000 distinct CDR3 sequences in the sample, the ten largest clones hold 1.5% to 2%. The sequenced sample was naive CXCR3- CD8+ T cells from blood. Indicated subset: CD45RO-CCR7+CD27+CD95- naive CD8+ T cells lacking CXCR3 (TNR3-). The receptors stem from a human donor in good health. Some clones in this sample may be carry-over from other donors' samples.

The chain is built from TRBV7-9 and TRBJ1-1. This CDR3 comprises 15 residues. Germline loops: CDR1 SEHNR, CDR2 FQNEAQ (reference sequence). CDR3 loop: CASSPQRGYGTEAFF.

This chain links TRBV7-8 with TRBJ2-7. There are 14 residues in the CDR3. Per germline, CDR1 SGHVS and CDR2 FQNEAQ. This CDR3 is CASSLMVSSYEQYF.

This rearrangement joins TRBV10-2 to TRBJ1-1. This CDR3 has 12 amino acids. The germline gives CDR1 WSHSY, CDR2 SAAADI. CDR3 sequence: CASSESNTEAFF.

The rearrangement links TRBV7-8 to TRBJ2-1; the D call of TRBD2 rests on TCRdb alone, since no DNA is present to check it. Germline lookup yields CDR1 SGHVS and CDR2 FQNEAQ. This CDR3 comprises 14 residues. The CDR3 protein is CATGSGGTWYEQFF.

This chain joins TRBV21-1 and TRBJ2-7. TRBV21-1 is a recognized pseudogene. There are 15 residues in the CDR3. CDR3 residues: CASSKVWLGPGEQYF.

V gene TRBV11-2 combines with J gene TRBJ1-1. The CDR3 has 14 residues. Germline assignment: CDR1 SGHAT and CDR2 FQNNGV. The CDR3 loop reads CASSLYGVSAEAFF.

The rearrangement uses TRBV10-1 and TRBJ1-2; TCRdb names TRBD1, which stays unverified in the absence of DNA. In germline, CDR1 is WNHNN, CDR2 SYGVQD (reference sequence). There are 13 residues in the CDR3. The CDR3 loop is CACHRDSNYGYTF.

The V and J genes are TRBV29-1 and TRBJ2-2. The CDR3 loop spans 13 amino acids. Germline loops: CDR1 SQVTM, CDR2 ANQGSEA. The CDR3 is CSVVRWNTGELFF.

CDR3 sequence reads: CASSLSEDTEAFF. This chain links TRBV7-6 with TRBJ1-1. CDR3 length: 13 amino acids. Germline CDR1 is SGHVS and CDR2 is FNYEAQ.

The CDR3 region is CATSDRTKNIQYF. The rearrangement links TRBV24-1 to TRBJ2-4. Germline loops: CDR1 KGHDR, CDR2 SFDVKD. This CDR3 is 13 amino acids long.

CDR3 sequence reads: CASSLGQTRDEQYF. The chain carries TRBV18 and TRBJ2-7; TCRdb gives TRBD1 as the D gene, but with no DNA this cannot be confirmed. Germline values: CDR1 KGHSH, CDR2 LQKENI. This CDR3 has 14 amino acids.

Here the CDR3 reads CATSRATRADEQFF. The chain joins TRBV15 to TRBJ2-1; TCRdb reports TRBD2, a call that lacks DNA to check it against. CDR3 size: 14 residues. Germline CDR1 reads LNHNV; CDR2 reads YYDKDF (reference sequence).

This chain uses TRBV4-3 with TRBJ2-7; TCRdb picks TRBD1, but there is no DNA to check that call. Germline values: CDR1 LGHNA, CDR2 YSLEER. This CDR3 spans 15 amino acids. The CDR3 loop reads CASSQAGGDWYEQYF.

This sequence joins TRBV29-1 and TRBJ1-1; TCRdb's D call, TRBD1, is unchecked because there is no DNA. The CDR3 totals 15 residues. Germline V lookup: CDR1 SQVTM, CDR2 ANQGSEA. This CDR3 reads CSVEASDSMNTEAFF. Using reference TRBV29-1 and TRBJ1-1 for the parts outside the CDR3, the full variable domain is SAVISQKPSRDICQRGTSLTIQCQVDSQVTMMFWYRQQPGQSLTLIATANQGSEATYESGFVIDKFPISRPNLTFSTLTVSNMSPEDSSIYLCSVEASDSMNTEAFFGQGTRLTVV.

The CDR3 region is CASSSRGQPYYEQYF. The genes are TRBV11-3 and TRBJ2-7; TCRdb lists TRBD1, though no DNA is available to test this call. The germline gives CDR1 SGHNT, CDR2 YENEEA. The CDR3 spans 15 residues.

The chain has TRBV6-5 and TRBJ2-7. CDR3 length: 15 residues. Germline assignment: CDR1 MNHEY and CDR2 SVGAGI. CDR3 sequence reads: CASSYSTGELYEQYF.

The rearrangement uses TRBV27 and TRBJ1-2. The CDR3 sequence is 15 residues long. CDR1 MNHEY and CDR2 SMNVEV come from the germline V gene (reference sequence). The CDR3 region is CASSSLPAVDDGYTF.

The chain recombines TRBV19 with TRBJ1-5; TCRdb indicates TRBD1, and absent DNA this call remains unverified. This CDR3 region has 15 residues. Germline V gene sequence: CDR1 LNHDA, CDR2 SQIVND (reference sequence). The chain's CDR3 is CASTETGAGNQPQHF.